This T cell receptor beta chain was recovered during a study of siplizumab effects on memory and regulatory T cells. Study-wide results and caveats: Poor capture below about 10^-5 frequency left most alloreactive clones unmapped to unstimulated subsets. Memory T cells appeared less diverse than naive cells, which seemed to contribute substantially to alloresponse. Suppression by proliferating Tregs derived from siplizumab cultures was not verified. Some alloreactive sequences were traceable to unstimulated CD4+ memory cells, and siplizumab significantly reduced them.

The CDR3 extends over 15 amino acids. Per germline, CDR1 SQVTM and CDR2 ANQGSEA. Between the trimmed V and J ends, which lost 0 bases and 4 bases, there was a span of 15 bases. The assay was immunoSEQ multiplex PCR, and TCRdb's table has in-frame clones only and misses some. The repertoire holds approximately 75,000 clones, with just over 90% as singletons. Comment on this clone: The antigen is undetermined.

This clonotype was obtained from a human donor in good health. Source material: CD8+ T cells sorted from blood. V gene TRBV29-1 combines with J gene TRBJ1-2; tentative D call: TRBD1 (5 bases). The CDR3 DNA sequence: TGCAGCGTTGAAGATGAGGAGGGGCGCGGCTATGGCTACACCTTC. It yields the protein CSVEDEEGRGYGYTF. Based on the CDR3 plus reference TRBV29-1 and TRBJ1-2, the full variable domain is SAVISQKPSRDICQRGTSLTIQCQVDSQVTMMFWYRQQPGQSLTLIATANQGSEATYESGFVIDKFPISRPNLTFSTLTVSNMSPEDSSIYLCSVEDEEGRGYGYTFGSGTRLTVV.